This T cell receptor beta chain was identified during a study of cytomegalovirus exposure and HLA in healthy donors. There are a few counts of this clone. What it binds is unknown. Trimming stripped 2 bases from V and 0 bases from J, with 10 bases between. Germline assignment: CDR1 SGDLS and CDR2 YYNGEE. The CDR3 has 15 amino acids. Regarding donors, all were healthy bone marrow donors. Notes on the study in general: In a later analysis, several top co-occurrence clusters appeared linked to parvovirus B19, influenza, CMV and Epstein-Barr virus. Cytomegalovirus-associated TCR beta chains were listed, numbering over 150.

Researchers ran the PCR with 60 Vbeta and 13 Jbeta primers. Assay: immunoSEQ multiplex PCR; the TCRdb copy retains only in-frame clones and omits some. The repertoire holds about 120,000 clones, with about 61% as singletons. The J gene is TRBJ2-3, the V gene TRBV9, with D perhaps TRBD1 (5 bases). Input material: PBMCs. The clonotype was recovered from a woman younger than 45 in good health and CMV-seronegative. CDR3 in amino acids: CASSVLPGSTDTQYF. CDR3 DNA sequence: TGTGCCAGCAGCGTCCTACCAGGGAGCACAGATACGCAGTATTTT.